The rows below give T cell receptor beta chains drawn from one sample of a study of blood T cell repertoires in COVID-19. Method: immunoSEQ multiplex PCR; TCRdb's copy keeps in-frame clones and lacks some. The data show tens of thousands of clones, about nine tenths seen once. The sequenced sample consisted of peripheral blood. All receptors derive from a human donor with active COVID-19. The donor label of this sample is uncertain. Both conserved end residues are part of each CDR3. Clone sizes are given selectively: once, few, many, or a class where the clone is expanded.

size: NA
V: TRBV28
J: TRBJ2-1
CDR3: CASSYGITRDTRRDQFF

size: once
V: TRBV5-4
J: TRBJ2-3
CDR3: CASSTTSGSPDTQYF

size: NA
V: TRBV10-1
J: TRBJ2-1
CDR3: CASSEGLANEQFF

size: NA
V: TRBV24-1
J: TRBJ2-3
CDR3: CATSDPLAGGVDTQYF

size: NA
V: TRBV20-1
J: TRBJ2-7
CDR3: CSALQGHEQYF

size: NA
V: TRBV15
J: TRBJ1-2
CDR3: CATSRDRGTGTYGYTF

size: NA
V: TRBV10-3
J: TRBJ2-1
CDR3: CAISASSGRTNEQFF

size: NA
V: TRBV7-2
J: TRBJ2-5
CDR3: CASSFFTSGTKETQYF

size: NA
V: TRBV6-5
J: TRBJ2-5
CDR3: CASSFQGRVVETQYF

size: NA
V: TRBV25-1
J: TRBJ2-1
CDR3: CASRITGGTVKEQFF